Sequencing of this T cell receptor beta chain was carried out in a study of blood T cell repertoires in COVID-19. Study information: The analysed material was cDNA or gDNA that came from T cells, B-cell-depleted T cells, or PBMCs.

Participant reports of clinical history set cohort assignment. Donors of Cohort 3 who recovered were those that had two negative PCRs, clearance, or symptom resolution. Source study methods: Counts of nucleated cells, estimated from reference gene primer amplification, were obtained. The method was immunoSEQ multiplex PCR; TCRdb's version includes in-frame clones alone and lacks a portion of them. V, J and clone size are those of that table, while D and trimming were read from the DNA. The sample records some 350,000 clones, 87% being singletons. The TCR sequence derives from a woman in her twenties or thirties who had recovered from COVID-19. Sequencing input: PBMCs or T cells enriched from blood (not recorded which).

The CDR3 DNA reads as TGTGCCAGCAGCCAAGATACAGGGGGCGTATACGAGCAGTACTTC. Amino acids: CASSQDTGGVYEQYF. The chain links TRBV4-2 to TRBJ2-7, with 9 positions matching TRBD1. CDR3 length equals 15 residues. Germline assignment: CDR1 LGHNA and CDR2 YNFKEQ. Trimming at V came to 0 bases and at J to 4 bases, leaving 4 bases not matched to a gene.